A selection of T cell receptor beta chains follows, all from one sample in a study of post-analysis software for immune sequencing data. TCRdb reprocessed the PCR reads via MiXCR and lists one record per CDR3 protein. This table has approximately 150,000 distinct CDR3 sequences, approximately 30% appearing once. The material sequenced was blood. These receptors came from a girl between 10 and 17 years old with multiple sclerosis. Both conserved end residues are part of each CDR3. A D gene is named only where the DNA matches it firmly. The listing skips clone size in some rows; elsewhere it reads once, few, many or a size class.

v_call,d_call,cdr3_length,clone_size,j_call,cdr3_nt,cdr3_aa
TRBV4-1,TRBD2,16,many,TRBJ2-1,TGCGCCAGCAGCCAAGTGGGACTAGCGGGAGGGGATGAGCAGTTCTTC,CASSQVGLAGGDEQFF
TRBV7-2,.,16,few,TRBJ2-2,TGTGCCAGCAGCTTATGGCTTAGCATAAGTTCCGGGGAGCTGTTTTTT,CASSLWLSISSGELFF
TRBV10-1,TRBD1,13,many,TRBJ2-1,TGCGCCAGCAGTGAAGACAGGGACGATGAGCAGTTCTTC,CASSEDRDDEQFF
TRBV15,.,15,.,TRBJ1-2,TGTGCCACCAGCAGAGATCCGTCAGGATCCTATGGCTACACCTTC,CATSRDPSGSYGYTF
TRBV7-9,.,17,many,TRBJ2-7,TGTGCCAGCAGTAATCCCCCGAGCCAAGTCCATTTCAACGAGCAGTACTTC,CASSNPPSQVHFNEQYF
TRBV2,.,15,few,TRBJ1-5,TGTGCCAGCGGGTCCCCAGGGGCGAGAGATCAGCCCCAGCATTTT,CASGSPGARDQPQHF
TRBV4-1,.,13,many,TRBJ2-7,TGCGCCAGCAGCCAAGGACACTCCTACGAGCAGTACTTC,CASSQGHSYEQYF
TRBV28,.,13,.,TRBJ2-2,TGTGCCAGCAGCTCGGGCTTCACCGGGGAGCTGTTTTTT,CASSSGFTGELFF
TRBV29-1,.,11,many,TRBJ1-2,TGCAGCGTTGAGGAGGGCTATGGCTACACCTTC,CSVEEGYGYTF
TRBV7-9,.,15,many,TRBJ2-7,TGTGCCAGCAGCTTCCTGGAGTGGGGACATTTCGAGCAGTACTTC,CASSFLEWGHFEQYF
TRBV7-9,.,15,.,TRBJ1-1,TGTGCCAGCAGCTTAGCGGTACCAAAGCCCACTGAAGCTTTCTTT,CASSLAVPKPTEAFF
TRBV20-1,TRBD1,12,few,TRBJ2-5,TGCAGGGCGAGACAGGGGACGGAGACCCAGTACTTC,CRARQGTETQYF
TRBV12-3/TRBV12-4,.,12,.,TRBJ1-1,TGTGCCAGCACCTTCTTCGGGGCTGAAGCTTTCTTT,CASTFFGAEAFF
TRBV20-1,TRBD2,14,.,TRBJ2-7,TGCAGTGCCAGAGCGGGGGGCAGGACGTACGAGCAGTACTTC,CSARAGGRTYEQYF
TRBV5-1,.,17,.,TRBJ2-3,TGCGCCAGCAGCCGGGTCGGGGTGGGATATAGCACAGATACGCAGTATTTT,CASSRVGVGYSTDTQYF
TRBV20-1,.,13,many,TRBJ2-1,TGCAGTGCTAGACAGGTGAACTACAATGAGCAGTTCTTC,CSARQVNYNEQFF
TRBV12-3/TRBV12-4,TRBD2,16,.,TRBJ2-1,TGTGCCAGCACCCCTAGCACTAGCGGGTCCTACAATGAGCAGTTCTTC,CASTPSTSGSYNEQFF
TRBV20-1,.,12,many,TRBJ1-6,TGCAGTGCTGGGGACTCCAATTCACCCCTCCACTTT,CSAGDSNSPLHF
TRBV19,.,14,.,TRBJ1-2,TGTGCCAGTAGACCAGGGGAATCGGACTATGGCTACACCTTC,CASRPGESDYGYTF
TRBV29-1,TRBD2,17,many,TRBJ2-1,TGCAGCGTTGAAGACCATAGCGGGAGGAGCTCCTACAATGAGCAGTTCTTC,CSVEDHSGRSSYNEQFF
TRBV14,TRBD2,20,.,TRBJ2-3,TGTGCCAGCAGCCAAGTTCAGAGCGGGACTAGCGGGAGGAGCTCAGATACGCAGTATTTT,CASSQVQSGTSGRSSDTQYF
TRBV29-1,.,13,many,TRBJ2-7,TGCAGCGTTGCCGTACTACAGTCCTACGAGCAGTACTTC,CSVAVLQSYEQYF
TRBV12-3/TRBV12-4,.,12,few,TRBJ1-1,TGTGCCAGCGACACGGGGGGCACTGAAGCTTTCTTT,CASDTGGTEAFF
TRBV7-9,.,14,.,TRBJ1-5,TGTGCCAGCAGCGCAGGGGTACTCAATCAGCCCCAGCATTTT,CASSAGVLNQPQHF
TRBV5-6,.,17,many,TRBJ2-3,TGTGCCAGCAGCTTGATGTGGGAGAGTACATCACAGGATACGCAGTATTTT,CASSLMWESTSQDTQYF
TRBV29-1,TRBD2,16,many,TRBJ2-7,TGCAGCGTTGAGTTACTACTAGCGGGAAAGATTGGCGAGCAGTACTTC,CSVELLLAGKIGEQYF
TRBV6-5,.,15,.,TRBJ1-2,TGTGCCTCCAGATTTCCCGGGGGTTCCGCAAATGGCTACACCTTC,CASRFPGGSANGYTF
TRBV13,TRBD1,18,few,TRBJ1-5,TGTGCCAGCAGTTCCTCCGGGACAGGAACGGTTAGCAATCAGCCCCAGCATTTT,CASSSSGTGTVSNQPQHF
TRBV2,.,13,.,TRBJ2-7,TGTGCCGGCACCTTGTGGGGTGAGGACGAGCAGTACTTC,CAGTLWGEDEQYF
TRBV15,.,12,few,TRBJ2-7,TGTGCCACCAGCCACAGGGCCCACGAGCAGTACTTC,CATSHRAHEQYF
TRBV2,TRBD1,15,many,TRBJ2-7,TGTGCCAGCGGAGGGACAGGCCGACCCTCCTACGAGCAGTACTTC,CASGGTGRPSYEQYF
TRBV28,TRBD1,14,few,TRBJ1-1,TGTGCCAGCAGTTTCACCGGGACAGTGAGTGAAGCTTTCTTT,CASSFTGTVSEAFF
TRBV7-2,.,13,.,TRBJ2-7,TGTGCCAGCAGCTTAGATCCGAGCTACGAGCAGTACTTC,CASSLDPSYEQYF
TRBV29-1,TRBD2,15,many,TRBJ2-5,TGCAGCGGCTACTTAATAGCGGGAGGGCCGAAGACCCAGTACTTC,CSGYLIAGGPKTQYF
TRBV5-6,TRBD2,17,many,TRBJ2-7,TGTGCCAGCAGCTTGGAGGTACTAGCGGGAGTCTACTACGAGCAGTACTTC,CASSLEVLAGVYYEQYF
TRBV30,TRBD1,14,many,TRBJ1-5,TGTGCCTGTTCCCCAGGGGGGGGCAATCAGCCCCAGCATTTT,CACSPGGGNQPQHF
TRBV9,TRBD2,13,.,TRBJ2-1,TGTGCCAGCAGCCCCGGGGGGGGGGATGAGCAGTTCTTC,CASSPGGGDEQFF
TRBV5-4,.,14,.,TRBJ2-7,TGTGCCAGCAGCTTCTATGGCGTCTCCTACGAGCAGTACTTC,CASSFYGVSYEQYF
TRBV9,TRBD1,17,many,TRBJ2-1,TGTGCCAGCAGCGTAGCAGATTGGACAGGCCCTTACAATGAGCAGTTCTTC,CASSVADWTGPYNEQFF
TRBV20-1,.,12,few,TRBJ2-3,TGCACCACACGGACGGACACAGATACGCAGTATTTT,CTTRTDTDTQYF
TRBV27,TRBD1,14,many,TRBJ1-5,TGTGCCAGCAGTGTTAGGGGGCCGGGGCAGCCCCAGCATTTT,CASSVRGPGQPQHF
TRBV5-1,.,16,many,TRBJ2-1,TGCGCCAGCAGTTCTCTTCCAGGGGATTCCTACAATGAGCAGTTCTTC,CASSSLPGDSYNEQFF
TRBV11-2,TRBD2,19,few,TRBJ2-1,TGTGCCAGCAGCTATAGACTAGCGGGAGGGCCAAATTCGTACCATGAGCAGTTCTTC,CASSYRLAGGPNSYHEQFF
TRBV9,.,17,many,TRBJ2-1,TGTGCCAGCAGCGCCGTCCCAACAGGGCGGGAGATAGGTGAGCAGTTCTTC,CASSAVPTGREIGEQFF
TRBV28,TRBD2,14,many,TRBJ2-7,TGTGCCAGCAGTTTCAGCGGGGGCTCCTACGAGCAGTACTTC,CASSFSGGSYEQYF
TRBV7-9,.,13,.,TRBJ2-7,TGTGCCAGCAGCTTAGCGCCCGGGGGCGAGCAGTACTTC,CASSLAPGGEQYF
TRBV2,.,15,.,TRBJ2-2,TGTGCCAGCAGTTTGGACGGAACGAACACCGGGGAGCTGTTTTTT,CASSLDGTNTGELFF